A single sample gave rise to the 22 T cell receptor beta chains below, sequenced in a study of T-cell memory formation after mild COVID-19. Each CDR3 protein gets one entry after TCRdb re-called the 5' RACE reads with MiXCR. Of hundreds of thousands of distinct CDR3 sequences in the sample, roughly 17% were seen once. The sample consisted of PBMCs or a T cell subset sorted from them (not recorded which). These receptors all stem from an adult woman who had mild COVID-19 (a few samples of this study predate the infection). Cell type and time point are not known.

The chain joins TRBV25-1 to TRBJ1-2; D unresolved. Per germline, CDR1 MGHDK and CDR2 SYGVNS. This CDR3 comprises 14 residues. The V and J ends lost 2 bases and 4 bases respectively, with 11 bases between them. CDR3 nucleotides: TGTGCCAGCAGTGAACAGGCCGCGGTCTATGGCTACACCTTC. Protein: CASSEQAAVYGYTF.

This clonotype was recorded a few times. V usage is TRBV20-1 and J usage is TRBJ2-1; D perhaps matches TRBD2 (6 bases). Between the trimmed V and J ends, which lost 7 bases and 7 bases, there was a span of 14 bases. The CDR3 contains 12 residues. Germline-derived CDR1 and CDR2 are DFQATT and SNEGSKA (reference sequence). The CDR3 region is CSVYPSANEQFF. The DNA of the CDR3 is TGCAGTGTTTACCCTAGCGCGAATGAGCAGTTCTTC.

This clonotype was counted between two and nine times. The chain is built from TRBV18 and TRBJ2-7; D not certain. The CDR3 runs to 13 residues. CDR1 is KGHSH and CDR2 is LQKENI in the germline V gene. Trimming removed 3 bases from V and 4 bases from J, with 10 bases in between. The CDR3 here is CASSPLHSYEQYF. The CDR3 nucleotides read TGTGCCAGCTCACCCCTCCACAGTTACGAGCAGTACTTC. Using reference TRBV18 and TRBJ2-7 for the parts outside the CDR3, the full variable domain is NAGVMQNPRHLVRRRGQEARLRCSPMKGHSHVYWYRQLPEEGLKFMVYLQKENIIDESGMPKERFSAEFPKEGPSILRIQQVVRGDSAAYFCASSPLHSYEQYFGPGTRLTVT.

V is TRBV7-9 and J is TRBJ2-7; D call uncertain. Per the germline V gene, CDR1 is SEHNR and CDR2 is FQNEAQ (reference sequence). Trimming took off 5 bases at V and 3 bases at J, with 8 bases between the two ends. This CDR3 is built from 12 residues. In DNA, the CDR3 is TGTGCCAGCAGCCGGCCGCTCTACGAGCAGTACTTC. Protein: CASSRPLYEQYF.

The chain carries TRBV18 and TRBJ2-1, with TRBD2 matching over 9 bases. This CDR3 spans 18 amino acids. Per the germline V gene, CDR1 is KGHSH and CDR2 is LQKENI. Trimming removed 4 bases from V and 5 bases from J; junction bases left unmatched: 15. CDR3 residues: CASSRFRKWRGGDNEQFF. The CDR3 DNA follows: TGTGCCAGCTCACGTTTTCGCAAGTGGCGGGGGGGAGACAATGAGCAGTTCTTC.

This chain connects TRBV7-9 to TRBJ2-5; D may be TRBD2 (5 bases). The CDR3 is 14 residues long. V was clipped by 3 bases and J by 4 bases, with 12 bases between them. CDR1 SEHNR and CDR2 FQNEAQ come from the germline V gene (reference sequence). Here the CDR3 DNA reads TGTGCCAGCAGCTTGGGAGTTTCTAGAGAGACCCAGTACTTC. The encoded protein is CASSLGVSRETQYF.

There are a few counts of this clonotype. The chain uses TRBV4-2 and TRBJ1-2; 7 nucleotides align to TRBD1. Per germline, CDR1 LGHNA and CDR2 YNFKEQ. The CDR3 consists of 16 residues. V trimming: 2 bases; J trimming: 6 bases; junction bases outside the gene matches: 12. The CDR3 loop reads CASSQYENTGDDGYTF. The CDR3 coding sequence is TGTGCCAGCAGCCAATATGAAAATACAGGGGATGATGGCTACACCTTC.

The chain recombines TRBV24-1 with TRBJ1-1, with D hard to call. Trimming stripped 9 bases from V and 7 bases from J, with 11 bases between. This CDR3 is built from 11 residues. Germline values: CDR1 KGHDR, CDR2 SFDVKD. The CDR3 sequence: CATLSGGEAFF. DNA of the CDR3: TGTGCCACCCTCTCCGGAGGTGAAGCTTTCTTT.

This clonotype occurred a few times. J is TRBJ2-1 and V is TRBV24-1; the match to TRBD2 covers 8 bases. The length of the CDR3 is 14 residues. Germline lookup yields CDR1 KGHDR and CDR2 SFDVKD. After removal of 5 bases from V and 7 bases from J, the junction contained 6 bases not matched to a gene. The DNA for the CDR3 is TGTGCCACCAGTGGGTCGGGAGGGCCGAATGAGCAGTTCTTC. Protein sequence: CATSGSGGPNEQFF.

There are a few counts of this clonotype. The chain combines TRBV7-9 with TRBJ2-2, with D perhaps TRBD1 (5 bases). Germline V lookup: CDR1 SEHNR, CDR2 FQNEAQ (reference sequence). The CDR3 totals 14 residues. The germline V and J ends were trimmed by 5 bases and 1 base, with 8 bases remaining between them. The CDR3: CASSATGNTGELFF. For the CDR3, the DNA is TGTGCCAGCAGCGCAACAGGGAACACCGGGGAGCTGTTTTTT. Full variable domain (rest looked up from reference TRBV7-9 and TRBJ2-2): DTGVSQNPRHKITKRGQNVTFRCDPISEHNRLYWYRQTLGQGPEFLTYFQNEAQLEKSRLLSDRFSAERPKGSFSTLEIQRTEQGDSAMYLCASSATGNTGELFFGEGSRLTVL.

The CDR3 loop is CASSAGTSGSDEQFF. The CDR3 DNA reads as TGTGCCAGCAGCGCCGGGACTAGCGGGAGTGATGAGCAGTTCTTC. The chain couples TRBV7-9 to TRBJ2-1; 14 positions match TRBD2. Trimming at V came to 5 bases and at J to 8 bases, leaving 5 bases not matched to a gene. Per the germline V gene, CDR1 is SEHNR and CDR2 is FQNEAQ (reference sequence). CDR3 size: 15 residues.

The sample holds one count of this clonotype. This rearrangement joins TRBV11-2 to TRBJ2-7; tentative D call: TRBD1 (5 bases). The CDR3 extends over 15 amino acids. V lost 3 bases and J 3 bases, leaving 15 bases between the germline ends. Germline CDR1 is SGHAT and CDR2 is FQNNGV. The CDR3 coding sequence is TGTGCCAGCAGCTTTGACGGACACACGATCTACGAGCAGTACTTC. Translation: CASSFDGHTIYEQYF.

This clonotype has a handful of counts. V usage is TRBV18 and J usage is TRBJ1-3, with TRBD1 matching over 8 bases. Trimming at V came to 0 bases and at J to 0 bases, leaving 7 bases not matched to a gene. CDR1 KGHSH and CDR2 LQKENI come from the germline V gene. The CDR3 is 18 amino acids. CDR3 residues: CASSPPDGTGFSGNTIYF. Here the CDR3 DNA reads TGTGCCAGCTCACCACCTGATGGGACAGGTTTCTCTGGAAACACCATATATTTT.

The gene calls are TRBV7-9 and TRBJ2-1, with D tentatively TRBD1 (5 bases). Germline CDR1 SEHNR, CDR2 FQNEAQ (reference sequence). The CDR3 sequence is 13 residues long. Trimming shortened V by 5 bases and J by 6 bases, and 11 bases separated the two germline ends. CDR3 residues: CASSGAWGNEQFF. Here the CDR3 DNA reads TGTGCCAGCAGCGGGGCTTGGGGCAATGAGCAGTTCTTC.

This clonotype has just a few counts. The chain carries TRBV24-1 and TRBJ2-2, with D tentatively TRBD2 (6 bases). Germline CDR1 KGHDR, CDR2 SFDVKD. V lost 9 bases to trimming and J lost 8 bases, with 18 bases between them. This CDR3 contains 14 residues. The chain's CDR3 is CATGGAREGGELFF. The CDR3 DNA is TGTGCCACCGGAGGGGCCCGCGAGGGGGGGGAGCTGTTTTTT.

This clonotype was seen more than once but under ten times. The chain uses TRBV7-2 and TRBJ1-6; D call uncertain. V was trimmed by 5 bases and J by 2 bases, leaving 19 bases between them. Looked up from germline, CDR1 is SGHTA and CDR2 is FQGNSA. The CDR3 runs to 18 residues. For the CDR3, the DNA is TGTGCCAGCAGCCTAAGCCGTCCAGGAAGGACCTATAATTCACCCCTCCACTTT. Translated, it gives CASSLSRPGRTYNSPLHF.

V and J are TRBV20-1 and TRBJ2-7; tentative D call: TRBD1 (6 bases). The V gene's germline CDR1 is DFQATT and CDR2 SNEGSKA (reference sequence). V was trimmed by 5 bases and J by 7 bases, leaving 18 bases between them. The length of the CDR3 is 13 residues. The CDR3 loop reads CSAPPNRVGEQYF. In nucleotides, the CDR3 is TGCAGTGCTCCCCCCAACAGGGTGGGTGAGCAGTACTTC.

V is TRBV15 and J is TRBJ2-2; the D gene is possibly TRBD1 (5 bases). Trimming removed 3 bases at V and 5 bases at J, with 10 bases between. CDR1 is LNHNV and CDR2 is YYDKDF in the germline V gene (reference sequence). CDR3 size: 14 residues. CDR3 DNA sequence: TGTGCCACCAGCAGCCGTTCAGGGACCGGGGAGCTGTTTTTT. Its translation: CATSSRSGTGELFF. Together with reference TRBV15 and TRBJ2-2, the CDR3 gives the full variable domain: DAMVIQNPRYQVTQFGKPVTLSCSQTLNHNVMYWYQQKSSQAPKLLFHYYDKDFNNEADTPDNFQSRRPNTSFCFLDIRSPGLGDTAMYLCATSSRSGTGELFFGEGSRLTVL.

This clonotype was seen many times. This sequence joins TRBV6-6 and TRBJ2-5, with D perhaps matching TRBD2 (5 bases). With 2 bases removed from V and 5 bases from J, the gap between germline ends came to 15 bases. CDR3 size: 15 residues. The germline CDR1 and CDR2 sequences are MNHNY and SVGAGI (reference sequence). The CDR3 protein is CASSYNALAGETQYF. The CDR3 DNA follows: TGTGCCAGCAGTTACAATGCGCTAGCCGGGGAGACCCAGTACTTC.

This chain links TRBV6-5 with TRBJ2-5; D not resolved. V was pared by 5 bases and J by 3 bases, with 10 bases between. The CDR3 consists of 13 residues. The germline gives CDR1 MNHEY, CDR2 SVGAGI. The CDR3 bases are TGTGCCAGCAGTCACCGACCCGAAGAGACCCAGTACTTC. Protein: CASSHRPEETQYF.

The chain links TRBV30 to TRBJ1-2; D unclear. Per the germline V gene, CDR1 is GTSNPN and CDR2 is SVGIG (reference sequence). The CDR3 is 15 residues long. Trimming shortened V by 4 bases and J by 0 bases, and 15 bases separated the two germline ends. The CDR3 is CAWKIPGRSNYGYTF. The CDR3 region has the DNA TGTGCCTGGAAAATCCCCGGCAGATCTAACTATGGCTACACCTTC.

This clonotype was seen a few times. The rearrangement links TRBV6-5 to TRBJ1-4; D is uncertain. CDR3 size: 13 residues. V gave up 5 bases and J gave up 7 bases, with 11 bases separating them. Germline values: CDR1 MNHEY, CDR2 SVGAGI. The CDR3 nucleotides read TGTGCCAGCAGTGGAACCTGGGGTGAAAAACTGTTTTTT. Amino acid sequence: CASSGTWGEKLFF.